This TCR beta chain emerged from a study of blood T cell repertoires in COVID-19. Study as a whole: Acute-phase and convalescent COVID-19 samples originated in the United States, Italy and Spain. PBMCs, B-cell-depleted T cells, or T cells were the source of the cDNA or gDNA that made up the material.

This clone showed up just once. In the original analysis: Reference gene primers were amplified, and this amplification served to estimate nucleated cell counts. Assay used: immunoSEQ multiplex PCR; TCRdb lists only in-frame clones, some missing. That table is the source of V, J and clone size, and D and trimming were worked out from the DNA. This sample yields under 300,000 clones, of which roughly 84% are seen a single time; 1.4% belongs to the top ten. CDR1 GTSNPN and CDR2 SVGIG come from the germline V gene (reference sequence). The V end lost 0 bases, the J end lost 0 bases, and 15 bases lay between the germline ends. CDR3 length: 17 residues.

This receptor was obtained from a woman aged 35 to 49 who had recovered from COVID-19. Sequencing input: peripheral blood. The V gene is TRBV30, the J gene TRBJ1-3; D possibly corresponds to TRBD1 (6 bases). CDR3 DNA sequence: TGTGCCTGGAGTGTACCGGGGGGGGCCAGCTCTGGAAACACCATATATTTT. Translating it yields CAWSVPGGASSGNTIYF.